This T cell receptor (beta chain) is drawn from a study of CD8 T cells in Susac syndrome. General study results and limits: The study recognized that the number of individuals in its TCR sequencing and HLA analysis was relatively small.

This CDR3 spans 15 amino acids. V was clipped by 4 bases and J by 1 base; unmatched bases: 4. An input of about 0.5 to 1 ug of RNA was subjected to reverse transcription using random hexamers. The CDR3 of TCR beta was amplified by immunoSEQ multiplex PCR across 54 Vbeta and 13 Jbeta. TCRdb re-called the immunoSEQ multiplex PCR reads through MiXCR, storing one row per CDR3 protein. Of over 150,000 distinct CDR3 sequences in the sample, under 95% were seen once. This clonotype was recorded only once. Its antigen is undetermined. The clonotype was recovered from a human donor with multiple sclerosis. This chain uses TRBV12-3 or TRBV12-4 with TRBJ2-4, with TRBD1 matching 7 bases. The sample taken for sequencing was CD4+ T cells from PBMCs. The CDR3 sequence is CASSSGGSAKNIQYF. CDR3 coding DNA: TGTGCCAGCAGTTCAGGGGGTTCGGCCAAAAACATTCAGTACTTC.